This T cell receptor (beta chain) is from a study of blood T cells in healthy people across ages. The sample holds a few counts of this clonotype. Next came a second PCR, run for about 7 to 12 cycles, which used a sample-barcoded 5' primer along with a J-beta primer mix. One entry per CDR3 protein results from TCRdb running MiXCR on the 5' RACE reads. The top ten hold about 32% of the sample, which has about 680,000 distinct CDR3 sequences, approximately 50% seen once. V lost 0 bases to trimming and J lost 5 bases; unmatched junction nucleotides: 3. The CDR3 extends over 15 amino acids. From germline, CDR1 is MNHEY and CDR2 SVGAGI.

The sequenced material came from blood. The sequence came from an older woman in good health. V gene TRBV6-5 combines with J gene TRBJ2-1, with 8 positions matching TRBD1. The CDR3 reads CASSYSSGQDNEQFF. CDR3 nucleotides: TGTGCCAGCAGTTACTCATCGGGACAGGACAATGAGCAGTTCTTC.